The present entry profiles one TCR beta chain with its context. The record originates from a study of T cell responses to AZD1222 COVID-19 vaccine. The V gene's germline CDR1 is SGHDT and CDR2 YYEEEE. V shed 2 bases and J shed 8 bases, with 8 bases lying between them. The CDR3 sequence is 13 residues long. The assay was immunoSEQ multiplex PCR, and TCRdb's table has in-frame clones only and misses some. This table has about 120,000 clones, 90% appearing once. The chain couples TRBV5-6 to TRBJ1-6, with a tentative D call TRBD1 (6 bases). This receptor was taken from an adult who received the MenACWY meningococcal vaccine as a control. Material: peripheral blood, obtained 28 days after the second dose of the MenACWY control vaccine. The CDR3 DNA sequence: TGTGCCAGCAGCTTTCGGACAGATTCACCCCTCCACTTT. Protein: CASSFRTDSPLHF.